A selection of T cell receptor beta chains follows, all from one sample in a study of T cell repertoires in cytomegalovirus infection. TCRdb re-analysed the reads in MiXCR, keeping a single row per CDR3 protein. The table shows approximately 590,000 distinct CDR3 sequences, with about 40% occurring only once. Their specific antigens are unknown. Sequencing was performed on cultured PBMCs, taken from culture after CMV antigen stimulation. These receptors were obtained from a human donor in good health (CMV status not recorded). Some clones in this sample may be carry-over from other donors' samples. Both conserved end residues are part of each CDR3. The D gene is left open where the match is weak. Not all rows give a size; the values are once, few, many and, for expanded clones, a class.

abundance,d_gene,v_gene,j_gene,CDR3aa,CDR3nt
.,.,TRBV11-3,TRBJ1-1,CASSIGDNTEAFF,TGTGCCAGCAGCATCGGGGACAACACTGAAGCTTTCTTT
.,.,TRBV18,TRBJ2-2,CASSPLNSANTGELFF,TGTGCCAGCTCACCACTAAACAGCGCGAACACCGGGGAGCTGTTTTTT
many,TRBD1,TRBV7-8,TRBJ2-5,CASSRTGVETQYF,TGTGCCAGCAGCCGGACAGGGGTAGAGACCCAGTACTTC
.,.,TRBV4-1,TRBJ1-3,CASSQENSGNTIYF,TGCGCCAGCAGCCAAGAAAACTCTGGAAACACCATATATTTT
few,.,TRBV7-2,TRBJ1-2,CASSVRGGYGYTF,TGTGCCAGCAGCGTCCGGGGGGGGTATGGCTACACCTTC
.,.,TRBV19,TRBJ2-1,CASRGAYNEQFF,TGTGCCAGTAGAGGAGCTTACAATGAGCAGTTCTTC
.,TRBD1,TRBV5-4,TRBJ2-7,CASSPPPGQQGDYEQYF,TGTGCCAGCAGCCCACCGCCGGGACAGCAAGGGGACTACGAGCAGTACTTC
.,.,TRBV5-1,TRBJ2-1,CASSLVQGSYNEQFF,TGCGCCAGCAGCTTGGTCCAGGGCTCCTACAATGAGCAGTTCTTC
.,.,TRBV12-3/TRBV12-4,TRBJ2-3,CASSWGADDTQYF,TGTGCCAGCAGTTGGGGTGCGGACGATACGCAGTATTTT
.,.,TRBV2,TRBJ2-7,CASSEGIGEGYEQYF,TGTGCCAGCAGTGAAGGGATCGGCGAGGGTTACGAGCAGTACTTC
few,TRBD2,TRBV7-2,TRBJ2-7,CASSFRLAGRRKQYF,TGTGCCAGCAGCTTTAGGCTAGCGGGGAGGCGGAAGCAGTACTTC
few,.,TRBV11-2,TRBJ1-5,CASSFEGNSNQPQHF,TGTGCCAGCAGCTTTGAGGGAAATAGCAATCAGCCCCAGCATTTT
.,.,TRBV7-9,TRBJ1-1,CASSRGSTGNTEAFF,TGTGCCAGCAGCCGTGGGAGCACGGGGAACACTGAAGCTTTCTTT
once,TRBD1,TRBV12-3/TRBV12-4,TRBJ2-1,CASSLARGQGEQFF,TGTGCCAGCAGTCTCGCCAGGGGACAGGGTGAGCAGTTCTTC
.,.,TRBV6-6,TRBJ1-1,CASSYQGHSEAFF,TGTGCCAGCAGTTACCAAGGACACAGTGAAGCTTTCTTT
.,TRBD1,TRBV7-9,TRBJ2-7,CASSLGRDRSYEQYF,TGTGCCAGCAGCTTAGGCCGGGACAGGAGCTACGAGCAGTACTTC
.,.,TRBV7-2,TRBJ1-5,CASSLGQSPEEPQHF,TGTGCCAGCAGCTTAGGCCAGTCCCCCGAAGAGCCCCAGCATTTT
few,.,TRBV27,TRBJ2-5,CASSLSSVLQETQYF,TGTGCCAGCAGTTTATCCTCAGTCCTGCAAGAGACCCAGTACTTC
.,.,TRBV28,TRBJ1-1,CASSLGLQRVDTEAFF,TGTGCCAGCAGTCTAGGACTTCAAAGGGTGGACACTGAAGCTTTCTTT
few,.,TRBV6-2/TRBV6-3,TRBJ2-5,CASTSFYRGGETQYF,TGTGCCAGCACATCCTTTTACAGGGGAGGGGAGACCCAGTACTTC
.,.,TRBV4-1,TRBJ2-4,CASSQPVAKNIQYF,TGCGCCAGCAGCCAACCCGTGGCCAAAAACATTCAGTACTTC
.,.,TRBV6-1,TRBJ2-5,CASSPIRETQYF,TGTGCCAGCAGCCCAATACGGGAGACCCAGTACTTC
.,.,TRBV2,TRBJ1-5,CASRQISNQPQHF,TGTGCCAGCAGACAGATCAGCAATCAGCCCCAGCATTTT
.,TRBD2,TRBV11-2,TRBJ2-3,CASSPTSVMSDTQYF,TGTGCCAGCAGCCCTACTAGCGTGATGTCAGATACGCAGTATTTT
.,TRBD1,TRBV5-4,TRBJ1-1,CASSLPGTGAFF,TGTGCCAGCAGCTTACCTGGGACAGGGGCTTTCTTT
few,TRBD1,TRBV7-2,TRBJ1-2,CASSGHRGRFAYGYTF,TGTGCCAGCAGCGGACATAGGGGGCGATTCGCCTATGGCTACACCTTC
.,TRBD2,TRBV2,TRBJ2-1,CASISGGIVEQFF,TGTGCCAGCATCAGCGGGGGGATTGTTGAGCAGTTCTTC
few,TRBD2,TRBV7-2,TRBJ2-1,CASSRHFSSGGAVYEQFF,TGTGCCAGCAGCCGCCACTTCTCTAGCGGGGGGGCTGTTTATGAGCAGTTCTTC
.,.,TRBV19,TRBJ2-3,CASKRASTDTQYF,TGTGCCAGTAAGAGAGCTAGCACAGATACGCAGTATTTT
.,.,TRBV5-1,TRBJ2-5,CASTSMTREETQYF,TGCGCCAGCACGAGTATGACCCGGGAAGAGACCCAGTACTTC
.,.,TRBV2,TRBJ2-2,CASSERVPVRQHGELFF,TGTGCCAGCAGTGAACGTGTGCCGGTTCGGCAGCACGGGGAGCTGTTTTTT
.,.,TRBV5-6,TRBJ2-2,CASSLVPRMDGELFF,TGTGCCAGCAGCTTGGTACCTAGGATGGACGGGGAGCTGTTTTTT
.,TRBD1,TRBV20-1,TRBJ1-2,CSAPSGRGRVYGYTF,TGCAGTGCCCCATCGGGGAGGGGGCGCGTCTATGGCTACACCTTC
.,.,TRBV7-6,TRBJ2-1,CASSPTSRLEQFF,TGTGCCAGCAGCCCTACCTCTCGACTTGAGCAGTTCTTC
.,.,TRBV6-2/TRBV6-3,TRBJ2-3,CASSRWEGALDTQYF,TGTGCCAGCAGCCGCTGGGAGGGGGCGTTAGATACGCAGTATTTT
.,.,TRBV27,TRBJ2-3,CASSLGSGILPDTQYF,TGTGCCAGCAGTTTAGGGTCAGGGATTCTCCCAGATACGCAGTATTTT
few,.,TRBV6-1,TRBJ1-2,CASTHHGNYGYTF,TGTGCCAGCACTCATCACGGTAACTATGGCTACACCTTC
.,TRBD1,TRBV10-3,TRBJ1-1,CAISVNPGQGAQGEWGTEAFF,TGTGCCATCAGTGTGAACCCGGGACAGGGGGCACAGGGGGAGTGGGGCACTGAAGCTTTCTTT
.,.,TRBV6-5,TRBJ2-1,CASGEGARFYNEQFF,TGTGCCAGCGGGGAGGGGGCGCGATTCTACAATGAGCAGTTCTTC
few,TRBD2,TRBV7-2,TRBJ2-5,CASSTSGGAWETQYF,TGTGCCAGCAGCACTAGCGGGGGGGCCTGGGAGACCCAGTACTTC
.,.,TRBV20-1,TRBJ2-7,CSARKGPGEQYF,TGCAGTGCTAGAAAGGGGCCCGGCGAGCAGTACTTC
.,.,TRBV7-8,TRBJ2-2,CASSPAGTGELFF,TGTGCCAGCAGCCCCGCGGGGACCGGGGAGCTGTTTTTT
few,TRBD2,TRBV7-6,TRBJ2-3,CASSLAPSGFTDTQYF,TGTGCCAGCAGCTTAGCCCCTAGCGGATTCACAGATACGCAGTATTTT
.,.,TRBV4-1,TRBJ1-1,CASSQTLGFGAFF,TGCGCCAGCAGCCAAACCTTAGGTTTTGGAGCTTTCTTT
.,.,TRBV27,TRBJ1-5,CASSLGTRGNQPQHF,TGTGCCAGCAGTTTAGGGACACGGGGGAATCAGCCCCAGCATTTT
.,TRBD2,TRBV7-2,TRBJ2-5,CASSFPSGGAETQYF,TGTGCCAGCAGCTTCCCCTCGGGGGGGGCGGAGACCCAGTACTTC
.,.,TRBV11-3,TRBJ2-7,CASSLSRFSYEQYF,TGTGCCAGCAGCTTAAGCAGGTTTTCGTACGAGCAGTACTTC
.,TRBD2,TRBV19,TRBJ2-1,CASSTPPGLAGAGSYNEQFF,TGTGCCAGTAGTACTCCTCCGGGACTAGCGGGGGCCGGATCCTACAATGAGCAGTTCTTC
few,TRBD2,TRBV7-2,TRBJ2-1,CASSASGTSGQDEQFF,TGTGCCAGCAGCGCCTCCGGGACTAGCGGACAGGATGAGCAGTTCTTC
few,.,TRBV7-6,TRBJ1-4,CASSLAAGVEKLFF,TGTGCCAGCAGCTTAGCGGCGGGGGTTGAAAAACTGTTTTTT
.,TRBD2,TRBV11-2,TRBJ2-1,CASSTRTSGGGSYNEQFF,TGTGCCAGCAGCACCCGGACTAGCGGGGGGGGAAGTTACAATGAGCAGTTCTTC